The 31 T cell receptor beta chains below all came from one sample that was sequenced in a study of T-cell memory formation after mild COVID-19. Each CDR3 protein is one row after TCRdb ran MiXCR on the 5' RACE reads. The sample contains around 310,000 distinct CDR3 sequences, around a fifth of which appear only once. Material: PBMCs or a T cell subset sorted from them (not recorded which). Receptors originate from a man aged 18 to 30 who had mild COVID-19 (a few samples of this study predate the infection). Cell type and time point are not known.

The chain combines TRBV5-6 with TRBJ1-6; D possibly corresponds to TRBD1 (6 bases). Germline V lookup: CDR1 SGHDT, CDR2 YYEEEE. The length of the CDR3 is 16 residues. Trimming removed 4 bases at V and 9 bases at J, with 20 bases between. CDR3 sequence reads: CASSLRGGTRGSPLHF. CDR3 bases: TGTGCCAGCAGCCTCCGGGGGGGTACCAGGGGTTCACCCCTCCACTTT.

This clonotype has a handful of counts. J is TRBJ2-1 and V is TRBV29-1, with TRBD2 matching over 9 bases. The germline V gene has CDR1 SQVTM and CDR2 ANQGSEA. V was pared by 3 bases and J by 7 bases, with 16 bases of the junction left unmatched. The CDR3 covers 17 residues. The CDR3 here is CSVDSDSRGGPRNEQFF. In nucleotides, the CDR3 is TGCAGCGTTGATTCGGATTCGCGGGGGGGCCCTCGGAATGAGCAGTTCTTC.

The genes are TRBV7-2 and TRBJ2-1; 11 positions match TRBD2. The CDR3 is made up of 15 amino acids. V was pared by 4 bases and J by 7 bases, with 6 bases of the junction left unmatched. In germline, CDR1 is SGHTA, CDR2 FQGNSA. This chain's CDR3 is CASSYTSGGRNEQFF. CDR3 in DNA: TGTGCCAGCAGCTACACTAGCGGGGGTAGGAATGAGCAGTTCTTC.

The chain has TRBV7-2 and TRBJ2-1; D might be TRBD1 (6 bases). V shed 5 bases and J shed 3 bases, with 14 bases lying between them. The CDR3 runs 15 residues. Germline CDR1 and CDR2: SGHTA and FQGNSA. The CDR3 nucleotides are TGTGCCAGCAGCCAGAGGACAGATTACTACAATGAGCAGTTCTTC. It specifies CASSQRTDYYNEQFF.

V usage is TRBV2 and J usage is TRBJ1-1; D call uncertain. The CDR3 loop spans 14 amino acids. Deletions cut 3 bases from V and 2 bases from J, with 10 bases between. CDR1 is SNHLY, CDR2 FYNNEI, per germline. The CDR3 sequence: CASSDRAVNTEAFF. As DNA, the CDR3 is TGTGCCAGCAGTGACCGGGCGGTCAACACTGAAGCTTTCTTT.

This clonotype has more than one count but fewer than ten. The gene calls are TRBV10-3 and TRBJ1-1, with 9 nucleotides matching TRBD1. The germline V gene encodes CDR1 ENHRY and CDR2 SYGVKD. After removal of 8 bases from V and 5 bases from J, the junction contained 3 bases not matched to a gene. This CDR3 region has 12 residues. CDR3 protein: CAIAGTGTEAFF. The CDR3 coding sequence is TGTGCCATCGCTGGGACAGGGACTGAAGCTTTCTTT.

The chain couples TRBV29-1 to TRBJ2-6, with D hard to call. In germline, CDR1 is SQVTM, CDR2 ANQGSEA. V shed 2 bases and J shed 4 bases, with 12 bases lying between them. The CDR3 has 15 residues. In DNA form, the CDR3 reads TGCAGCGTTGAACCGACGGACGAGGGGGCCAACGTCCTGACTTTC. It translates to CSVEPTDEGANVLTF.

The table lists this clonotype with many counts. DNA of the CDR3: TGCGCCAGCAGCCAAGATGGGGGCTACAATGAGCAGTTCTTC. Translation gives CASSQDGGYNEQFF. The chain couples TRBV4-3 to TRBJ2-1; D assignment may be TRBD1 or TRBD2 (5 bases each). Trimming took 0 bases from V and 3 from J, leaving 6 bases between them. CDR3 length equals 14 residues. The germline CDR1 and CDR2 sequences are LGHNA and YSLEER.

This chain uses TRBV15 with TRBJ2-7; a possible D gene is TRBD1 (5 bases). Trimming removed 0 bases from V and 3 bases from J, with 12 bases in between. Germline CDR1 reads LNHNV; CDR2 reads YYDKDF (reference sequence). The CDR3 is 15 amino acids. CDR3 amino acids: CATSRDPKGNYEQYF. Written as DNA, the CDR3 is TGTGCCACCAGCAGAGACCCGAAGGGGAACTACGAGCAGTACTTC.

The V gene is TRBV7-6, the J gene TRBJ1-5; D gene ambiguous. Between the trimmed V and J ends, which lost 4 bases and 4 bases, there was a span of 14 bases. Germline CDR1 reads SGHVS; CDR2 reads FNYEAQ. The CDR3 has 15 residues. This chain's CDR3 is CASSSQFGENQPQHF. Written as DNA, the CDR3 is TGTGCCAGCAGCTCCCAGTTTGGGGAAAATCAGCCCCAGCATTTT.

The sample holds a few counts of this clonotype. V usage is TRBV5-1 and J usage is TRBJ1-2; D unclear. Germline assignment: CDR1 SGHRS and CDR2 YFSETQ. The CDR3 contains 15 residues. V lost 0 bases and J 5 bases, leaving 14 bases between the germline ends. The CDR3 sequence: CASSLGVAQWYGYTF. The CDR3 DNA is TGCGCCAGCAGCTTGGGAGTAGCACAGTGGTATGGCTACACCTTC.

The rearrangement links TRBV11-2 to TRBJ2-5; 10 bases are a match to TRBD2. Germline values: CDR1 SGHAT, CDR2 FQNNGV. CDR3 length: 16 residues. J gave up 2 bases and V 5 bases, and 8 bases lay outside the gene matches. The CDR3 spells CASSRALSGGQETQYF. In DNA form, the CDR3 reads TGTGCCAGCAGCCGAGCACTTAGCGGGGGGCAAGAGACCCAGTACTTC.

The chain uses TRBV18 and TRBJ2-3, with D perhaps TRBD2 (5 bases). Germline V CDR1 and CDR2: KGHSH, LQKENI. CDR3 length: 15 residues. Trimming pared 2 bases from V and 3 bases from J, leaving 12 bases between. CDR3 sequence (DNA): TGTGCCAGCTCACCAGTTTACGGGGAGACAGATACGCAGTATTTT. It yields the protein CASSPVYGETDTQYF.

The chain combines TRBV20-1 with TRBJ1-1; TRBD1 is a possible D gene (5 bases). Germline CDR1 reads DFQATT; CDR2 reads SNEGSKA (reference sequence). This CDR3 is built from 15 residues. The ends were cut back, 2 bases at V and 1 base at J, with 14 bases in the middle. The CDR3 nucleotides are TGCAGTGCTAGACAGGGACGGAGGGAGAACACTGAAGCTTTCTTT. This translates into CSARQGRRENTEAFF.

The chain joins TRBV2 to TRBJ2-7, with TRBD1 matching 7 bases. V shed 6 bases, J shed 4 bases, and the junction held 6 bases outside the gene matches. The CDR3 runs to 13 residues. Per germline, CDR1 SNHLY and CDR2 FYNNEI. The CDR3 sequence is CASRGQIRYEQYF. CDR3 DNA: TGTGCCAGCAGGGGACAGATTCGGTACGAGCAGTACTTC. Based on the CDR3 plus reference TRBV2 and TRBJ2-7, the full variable domain is EPEVTQTPSHQVTQMGQEVILRCVPISNHLYFYWYRQILGQKVEFLVSFYNNEISEKSEIFDDQFSVERPDGSNFTLKIRSTKLEDSAMYFCASRGQIRYEQYFGPGTRLTVT.

This clonotype has a handful of counts. The V call is TRBV10-3, the J call TRBJ2-2; D is undetermined. Trimming cost V 4 bases and J 6 bases, with 9 bases left between them. Looked up from germline, CDR1 is ENHRY and CDR2 is SYGVKD. The CDR3 spans 13 residues. DNA for the CDR3: TGTGCCATCAGTGGCTTGGGCGCCGGGGAGCTGTTTTTT. Amino acid sequence: CAISGLGAGELFF.

This clonotype was observed many times. This rearrangement joins TRBV7-2 to TRBJ2-5, with no clear D. The germline CDR1 and CDR2 sequences are SGHTA and FQGNSA. CDR3 length: 16 residues. V lost 5 bases and J 5 bases, leaving 21 bases between the germline ends. CDR3 DNA: TGTGCCAGCAGCGCTAATAGGCAGGACGGTGGGGAGACCCAGTACTTC. Amino acid sequence: CASSANRQDGGETQYF.

About this clonotype itself: A much more abundant neighbour one base away suggests this may be a read error. The rearrangement uses TRBV5-1 and TRBJ2-5; D ambiguous. CDR3 size: 12 residues. CDR1 is SGHRS, CDR2 YFSETQ, per germline. The CDR3 nucleotides read TGCGCCAGCAATGACGGGTTAGAGACCCTGTACTTC. It specifies CASNDGLETLYF.

The chain uses TRBV7-2 and TRBJ2-5; possibly TRBD1 or TRBD2 for D (7 bases each). The CDR3 spans 16 residues. The germline CDR1 and CDR2 sequences are SGHTA and FQGNSA. Trimming cost V 5 bases and J 7 bases, with 23 bases left between them. The CDR3 here is CASSPGGVYTTGTQYF. The CDR3 bases are TGTGCCAGCAGCCCAGGGGGGGTATACACAACCGGGACCCAGTACTTC.

V gene TRBV18 combines with J gene TRBJ1-1; D not resolved. This CDR3 has 14 residues. V was trimmed by 4 bases and J by 4 bases, leaving 13 bases between them. Germline CDR1 is KGHSH and CDR2 is LQKENI. In nucleotides, the CDR3 is TGTGCCAGCTCACAGGAGGATGCCTTCACTGAAGCTTTCTTT. It translates to CASSQEDAFTEAFF. Looking up the rest from reference TRBV18 and TRBJ1-1 gives the full variable domain: NAGVMQNPRHLVRRRGQEARLRCSPMKGHSHVYWYRQLPEEGLKFMVYLQKENIIDESGMPKERFSAEFPKEGPSILRIQQVVRGDSAAYFCASSQEDAFTEAFFGQGTRLTVV.

The chain is built from TRBV6-6 and TRBJ2-5; 12 bases align to TRBD2. Germline values: CDR1 MNHNY, CDR2 SVGAGI (reference sequence). The V gene end was trimmed by 8 bases and the J gene end by 5 bases; junction bases not matched to a gene: 12. The CDR3 covers 16 residues. CDR3 loop: CASCHPSGGAAETQYF. The CDR3 DNA is TGTGCCAGCTGCCACCCTAGCGGGGGGGCCGCGGAGACCCAGTACTTC.

The chain has TRBV20-1 and TRBJ1-2; D uncertain. Germline V gives CDR1 DFQATT, CDR2 SNEGSKA (reference sequence). The CDR3 consists of 16 residues. Trimming removed 0 bases from V and 11 bases from J, with 25 bases in between. In DNA form, the CDR3 reads TGCAGTGCTAGAGACATTAAGGGAGCGGCCCTTTTTTGGTACACCTTC. This sequence encodes CSARDIKGAALFWYTF.

This clonotype has more than one count but fewer than ten. This chain connects TRBV20-1 to TRBJ1-6; D is unclear. Trimming removed 3 bases at V and 9 bases at J, with 15 bases between. The CDR3 is 14 residues long. CDR1 is DFQATT, CDR2 SNEGSKA, per germline (reference sequence). The CDR3 sequence is CSASFSATGSPLHF. CDR3 DNA: TGCAGTGCTAGTTTCTCGGCCACCGGTTCACCCCTCCACTTT.

The chain couples TRBV20-1 to TRBJ1-2; TRBD1 matches at 7 bases. V shed 5 bases and J 4 bases; nucleotides not matched to a gene: 13. Germline CDR1 DFQATT, CDR2 SNEGSKA (reference sequence). CDR3 length equals 15 residues. CDR3 DNA sequence: TGCAGTGCTCATCGGAACAGGGGTGAAGGCTATGGCTACACCTTC. It encodes CSAHRNRGEGYGYTF.

This clonotype was detected ten times or more. The chain uses TRBV10-2 and TRBJ2-3, with D unresolved. Between the trimmed V and J ends, which lost 3 bases and 8 bases, there was a span of 12 bases. The germline V gene encodes CDR1 WSHSY and CDR2 SAAADI. The CDR3 is 13 residues long. The CDR3: CASSDPESGTQYF. For the CDR3, the DNA is TGCGCCAGCAGTGACCCCGAGTCGGGTACGCAGTATTTT.

Only a few counts were recorded for this clonotype. The rearrangement links TRBV7-9 to TRBJ2-4; 11 bases align to TRBD1. J gave up 8 bases and V 1 base, and 1 base lay outside the gene matches. The CDR3 runs 14 residues. CDR1 and CDR2 (germline): SEHNR, FQNEAQ (reference sequence). CDR3 sequence (DNA): TGTGCCAGCAGCTTAGAGGGACAGGGGGACATTCAGTACTTC. Protein: CASSLEGQGDIQYF.

This clonotype was seen a handful of times. V and J are TRBV7-2 and TRBJ1-6; D is ambiguous. The length of the CDR3 is 15 residues. V was pared by 0 bases and J by 7 bases, with 10 bases between. Germline CDR1 reads SGHTA; CDR2 reads FQGNSA. Here the CDR3 DNA reads TGTGCCAGCAGCTTAGCGCGGGATGGAAATTCACCCCTCCACTTT. This codes for CASSLARDGNSPLHF.

The chain combines TRBV7-3 with TRBJ1-6, with D tentatively TRBD1 (5 bases). Germline-derived CDR1 and CDR2 are SGHTA and FQGTGA. V was clipped by 4 bases and J by 9 bases, with 7 bases between them. The CDR3 is 12 residues long. Here the CDR3 DNA reads TGTGCCAGCAGCTCGGGGCGTTCACCCCTCCACTTT. Its protein is CASSSGRSPLHF. Supplemented by reference TRBV7-3 and TRBJ1-6, the full variable domain reads GAGVSQTPSNKVTEKGKYVELRCDPISGHTALYWYRQSLGQGPEFLIYFQGTGAADDSGLPNDRFFAVRPEGSVSTLKIQRTERGDSAVYLCASSSGRSPLHFGNGTRLTVT.

In this sample, this clonotype turned up many times. The chain joins TRBV7-8 to TRBJ2-3; the D gene is possibly TRBD2 (5 bases). Trimming took 5 bases from V and 6 from J, leaving 15 bases between them. The CDR3 loop spans 14 amino acids. The germline gives CDR1 SGHVS, CDR2 FQNEAQ. DNA for the CDR3: TGTGCCAGCAGCCCCGAGGGTCGCGGGGATACGCAGTATTTT. Translated: CASSPEGRGDTQYF.

A few counts support this clonotype. The CDR3 sequence: CASSVGGGLNEQYF. The CDR3 DNA reads TGTGCCAGCAGCGTAGGGGGGGGCCTCAACGAGCAGTACTTC. The chain is built from TRBV9 and TRBJ2-7; TRBD2 might be the D (7 bases). Germline CDR1 is SGDLS and CDR2 is YYNGEE. The CDR3 length is 14 residues. V was cut by 0 bases and J by 5 bases, with 12 bases left in between.

The rearrangement joins TRBV20-1 to TRBJ2-7, with no clear D. The CDR3 covers 11 residues. Trimming stripped 3 bases from V and 3 bases from J, with 6 bases between. In germline, CDR1 is DFQATT, CDR2 SNEGSKA (reference sequence). CDR3 in amino acids: CSASIIYEQYF. DNA for the CDR3: TGCAGTGCTAGTATAATCTACGAGCAGTACTTC.